This is a list of T cell receptor beta chains from one sample in a study of blood T cell repertoires in COVID-19. TCRdb's table, derived via immunoSEQ multiplex PCR, lists solely in-frame clones and lacks some. This sample has approximately 190,000 clones, with about 80% found just once. The material sequenced was peripheral blood. All receptors come from a man in his 60s with acute or convalescent COVID-19. CDR3s include the opening cysteine and the closing phenylalanine or tryptophan. D genes are given only for firm matches. The size entry is marked missing in some rows and otherwise reads once, few, many or a size class.

TRBV6-4	.	TRBJ1-5	medium-sized	TGTGCCAGCAGCAGGGATAGCAATCAGCCCCAGCATTTT	CASSRDSNQPQHF
TRBV6-4	TRBD1	TRBJ2-3	.	TGTGCCAGCAGTGGACAGGGAGGCACAGATACGCAGTATTTT	CASSGQGGTDTQYF
TRBV5-1	TRBD2	TRBJ2-1	.	TGCGCCAGCAGCTCACGGACTAGCGGGAGTAAATTCTTC	CASSSRTSGSKFF
TRBV30	TRBD1	TRBJ2-5	.	TGTGCCTGGTCAACCGGACAGGGGAGCAAGACCCAGTACTTC	CAWSTGQGSKTQYF
TRBV6-4	TRBD2	TRBJ2-1	medium-sized	TGTGCCAGCAGCCCCGGGACTAGCGGGGATAGTAATGAGCAGTTCTTC	CASSPGTSGDSNEQFF
TRBV10-3	TRBD1	TRBJ2-3	.	TGTGCCATCAGTGGGGACAGAGATACGCAGTATTTT	CAISGDRDTQYF
TRBV3-1/TRBV3-2	TRBD2	TRBJ2-5	.	TGTGCCAGCAGCCGACTAGCGGGTGGGGAGACCCAGTACTTC	CASSRLAGGETQYF
TRBV6-5	TRBD2	TRBJ2-1	few	TGTGCCAGCAGTTACTCCCGCGGGAGGGCCCGGAATGAGCAGTTCTTC	CASSYSRGRARNEQFF
TRBV29-1	TRBD1	TRBJ2-7	.	TGCAGCGTTGCTGGACAGGGATCCTACGAGCAGTACTTC	CSVAGQGSYEQYF
TRBV3-1/TRBV3-2	.	TRBJ2-7	many	TGTGCCAGCAGCCAAGACCCGGGGAGGTTTGGTTACGAGCAGTACTTC	CASSQDPGRFGYEQYF
TRBV10-3	TRBD2	TRBJ2-7	few	TGTGCCACAAATCGGCAGGCTAGCGGGATCCACTCCTCCGGACTCGAGCAGTACTTC	CATNRQASGIHSSGLEQYF
TRBV7-2	TRBD1	TRBJ2-3	once	TGTGCCAGCAGCTACTTGACAGGGGGCCCTGATACGCAGTATTTT	CASSYLTGGPDTQYF
TRBV10-3	TRBD2	TRBJ2-6	.	TGTGCCATCAGTCCGGGACTAGCGTCGTACTCTGGGGCCAACGTCCTGACTTTC	CAISPGLASYSGANVLTF
TRBV11-2	.	TRBJ2-2	.	TGTGCCAGCAGCTTAGCATGGGAGACCGGGGAGCTGTTTTTT	CASSLAWETGELFF
TRBV5-1	.	TRBJ2-1	.	TGCGCCAGCGCGCCGGGGGGCGGGGACTACAATGAGCAGTTCTTC	CASAPGGGDYNEQFF
TRBV6-5	TRBD1	TRBJ2-2	.	TGTGCCAGCAGAATGGGCAGGGGGCGATCCGGGGAGCTGTTTTTT	CASRMGRGRSGELFF
TRBV6-5	TRBD1	TRBJ1-5	.	TGTGCCAGCAGCGTGACAGGGCGCAATCAGCCCCAGCATTTT	CASSVTGRNQPQHF
TRBV27	.	TRBJ2-6	.	TGTGCCAGCAGTAGGGGTTCCGGGGCCAACGTCCTGACTTTC	CASSRGSGANVLTF
TRBV6-5	.	TRBJ1-2	.	TGTGCCAGCAGAGAGGAGGGCTGCACCTTC	CASREEGCTF
TRBV3-1/TRBV3-2	TRBD1	TRBJ1-5	.	TGTGCCAGCAGCCCGACAGGGGGCTTTAGTCAGCCCCAGCATTTT	CASSPTGGFSQPQHF
TRBV6-2/TRBV6-3	TRBD2	TRBJ2-3	.	TGTGCCAGCAGTTCCTCTTCGCGGGGGGGAAGAAATACGCAGTATTTT	CASSSSSRGGRNTQYF
TRBV19	.	TRBJ1-5	.	TGTGCCGGCCCTCCCCACTATTATTTT	CAGPPHYYF
TRBV18	TRBD1	TRBJ1-2	.	TGTGCCAGCTCACCGGGACAGGGGAGAAACTATGGCTACACCTTC	CASSPGQGRNYGYTF
TRBV5-4	TRBD2	TRBJ2-2	.	TGTGCCAGCAGCCAGCTAGCGGGGGTCAACACCGGGGAGCTGTTTTTT	CASSQLAGVNTGELFF
TRBV7-9	.	TRBJ1-6	.	TGTGCCAGCAGCTTAGCGCGAATTGGGGGCTCACCCCTCCACTTT	CASSLARIGGSPLHF
TRBV19	.	TRBJ2-6	.	TGTGCCAGTAGTACAACAGCGGAGGCTGGGGCCAACGTCCTGACTTTC	CASSTTAEAGANVLTF
TRBV9	.	TRBJ2-1	many	TGTGCCAGCAGTGGAGGTCTCGGGGGGCTTTTTAATGAGCAGTTCTTC	CASSGGLGGLFNEQFF
TRBV11-2	TRBD1	TRBJ1-2	.	TGTGCCAGCAGCCGATCACAGGGGACCAAGCTCTATGGCTACACCTTC	CASSRSQGTKLYGYTF
TRBV2	.	TRBJ2-1	.	TGTGCCAGCAGTGACCCTGAACAGGGCTCCTACAATGAGCAGTTCTTC	CASSDPEQGSYNEQFF
TRBV7-9	TRBD1	TRBJ1-3	.	TGTGCCAGCAGCCCCTGGACAGGGGTCAACACCATATATTTT	CASSPWTGVNTIYF
TRBV7-3	.	TRBJ2-2	.	TGTGCCAGCAGCACCGGACACAACACCGGGGAGCTGTTTTTT	CASSTGHNTGELFF
TRBV7-2	TRBD1	TRBJ2-4	.	TGTGCCAGCAGCTTAGACAGGGGCATTCAGTACTTC	CASSLDRGIQYF
TRBV5-1	TRBD2	TRBJ2-2	.	TGCGCCAGCAGCTTGAAGAGCGGGGGGACCGGGGAGCTGTTTTTT	CASSLKSGGTGELFF
TRBV6-6	TRBD1	TRBJ1-1	.	TGTGCCAGCAGGGGGACAGGGTGGGCGGACACTGAAGCTTTCTTT	CASRGTGWADTEAFF
TRBV7-8	.	TRBJ2-1	.	TGTGCCAGCAGCTTAGGTACTGGTTCCAATGAGCAGTTCTTC	CASSLGTGSNEQFF
TRBV5-1	.	TRBJ1-1	.	TGCGCCAGCAGCTTGGAAGCAAGGGGGAACACTGAAGCTTTCTTT	CASSLEARGNTEAFF
TRBV6-2/TRBV6-3	.	TRBJ2-1	.	TGTGCCAGCAGTTTCGCCCCGAGCTCCTACAATGAGCAGTTCTTC	CASSFAPSSYNEQFF
TRBV7-9	TRBD1	TRBJ1-5	once	TGTGCCAGCAGCGCGCGGACAGGGGATAGCAATCAGCCCCAGCATTTT	CASSARTGDSNQPQHF
TRBV5-1	TRBD1	TRBJ1-2	.	TGCGCCAGCAGCTCTGGGACAGGGGGCTGGTATGGCTACACCTTC	CASSSGTGGWYGYTF
TRBV2	TRBD2	TRBJ2-2	few	TGTGCCAGCAGTGGAGGCCCTCGGAGGGTAGCGGGAGGGATTAACACCGGGGAGCTGTTTTTT	CASSGGPRRVAGGINTGELFF
TRBV6-2/TRBV6-3	.	TRBJ2-5	once	TGTGCCAGCAGTACAGTGTGGGAGACCCAGTACTTC	CASSTVWETQYF
TRBV18	.	TRBJ2-7	once	TGTGCCAGCTCACCGGGTGGCAGCGTGCGTTCCTACGAGCAGTACTTC	CASSPGGSVRSYEQYF
TRBV29-1	TRBD1	TRBJ1-4	few	TGCAGCGTTGAAGTCAACAGGGGCCCGAATGAAAAACTGTTTTTT	CSVEVNRGPNEKLFF
TRBV24-1	TRBD2	TRBJ2-1	.	TGTGCCACCAGTGATACCGGGACTAGCGTCTCCTACAATGAGCAGTTCTTC	CATSDTGTSVSYNEQFF
TRBV7-9	.	TRBJ1-3	.	TGTGCCAGCAGCTTAATCCGGGACTGGAGAGACTCTGGAAACACCATATATTTT	CASSLIRDWRDSGNTIYF
TRBV6-6	.	TRBJ1-1	.	TGTGCCAGCAGTTACTCGACAGACAACATGAACACTGAAGCTTTCTTT	CASSYSTDNMNTEAFF
TRBV27	TRBD2	TRBJ2-7	.	TGTGCCAGCAGCCGGGGACTAGCGGGAGGGGGTTACGAGCAGTACTTC	CASSRGLAGGGYEQYF
TRBV3-1/TRBV3-2	TRBD1	TRBJ1-3	.	TGTGCCAGCAGCCAATGGGACAGGGGGTTCGGAAACACCATATATTTT	CASSQWDRGFGNTIYF
TRBV4-1	.	TRBJ1-2	.	TGCGCCAGCAGCAACCGTCAGGGCCCGCTTAACTATGGCTACACCTTC	CASSNRQGPLNYGYTF
TRBV4-1	.	TRBJ2-3	.	TGCGCCAGCAGCCAAGAGACAGCAGCCCGCACAGATACGCAGTATTTT	CASSQETAARTDTQYF
TRBV11-3	.	TRBJ2-2	once	TGTGCCAGCAGTAAAGCTCGGGGGTGGCTGTTTTTT	CASSKARGWLFF
TRBV20-1	TRBD1	TRBJ1-2	.	TGCAGCGGGACAGTAGCGTCGGGCTACACCTTC	CSGTVASGYTF
TRBV6-6	.	TRBJ2-7	.	TGTGCCAGCAGTTACATGCAGGGGGGCTACGAGCAGTACTTC	CASSYMQGGYEQYF
TRBV9	TRBD1	TRBJ1-4	few	TGTGCCAGCAGCGTAGACCCAGGGGGTATTCTTGAAAAACTGTTTTTT	CASSVDPGGILEKLFF
TRBV6-1	.	TRBJ2-1	.	TGTGCCAGCAGTGAAACTAGCTACAATGAGCAGTTCTTC	CASSETSYNEQFF
TRBV5-6	TRBD1	TRBJ1-2	.	TGTGCCAGCAGCTTGATTGAGGGGGCCTATGGCTACACCTTC	CASSLIEGAYGYTF